This TCR beta chain is from a study of beta chain features in type 1 diabetes. V lost 8 bases to trimming and J lost 6 bases; unmatched junction nucleotides: 13. This CDR3 has 15 residues. Germline CDR1 and CDR2: SNHLY and FYNNEI. A CD45RO/CCR7/CD25/CD127/CD95/CD27 panel sorted naive, central memory, regulatory and stem cell-like memory CD4+ cells. The study reverse transcribed the entire isolated RNA, so it sequenced expressed TCRB transcripts. Generated by immunoSEQ multiplex PCR, the TCRdb table keeps only in-frame clones and is missing some. The sample shows roughly 370,000 clones, approximately 13% of them seen only once.

This chain connects TRBV2 to TRBJ2-7; 10 bases align to TRBD1. This clonotype was obtained from a man younger than 40 in good health. The sample was naive CD4+ T cells from blood. CDR3 coding DNA: TGTGCCAGCGAGGGACAGGGGAGCCTATTAGGCGAGCAGTACTTC. Its protein product is CASEGQGSLLGEQYF.